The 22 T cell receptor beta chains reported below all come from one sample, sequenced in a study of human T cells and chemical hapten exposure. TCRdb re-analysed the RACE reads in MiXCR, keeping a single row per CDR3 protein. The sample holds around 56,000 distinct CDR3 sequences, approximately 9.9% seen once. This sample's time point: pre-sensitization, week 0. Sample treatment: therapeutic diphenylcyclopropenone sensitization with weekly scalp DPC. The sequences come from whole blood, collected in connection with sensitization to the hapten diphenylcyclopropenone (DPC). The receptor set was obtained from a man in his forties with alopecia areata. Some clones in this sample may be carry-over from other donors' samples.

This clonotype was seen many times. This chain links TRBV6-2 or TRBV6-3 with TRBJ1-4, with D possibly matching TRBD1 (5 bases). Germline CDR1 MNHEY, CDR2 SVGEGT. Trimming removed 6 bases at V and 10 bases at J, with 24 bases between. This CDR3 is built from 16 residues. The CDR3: CASSPSAGEGLGKLFF. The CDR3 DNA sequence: TGTGCCAGCAGCCCATCTGCGGGGGAAGGTTTGGGAAAACTGTTTTTT.

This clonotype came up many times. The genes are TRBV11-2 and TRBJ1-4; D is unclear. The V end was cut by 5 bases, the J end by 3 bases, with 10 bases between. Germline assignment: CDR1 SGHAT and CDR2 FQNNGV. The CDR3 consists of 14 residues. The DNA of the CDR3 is TGTGCCAGCAGCCGACTCCGTGCTAATGAAAAACTGTTTTTT. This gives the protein CASSRLRANEKLFF.

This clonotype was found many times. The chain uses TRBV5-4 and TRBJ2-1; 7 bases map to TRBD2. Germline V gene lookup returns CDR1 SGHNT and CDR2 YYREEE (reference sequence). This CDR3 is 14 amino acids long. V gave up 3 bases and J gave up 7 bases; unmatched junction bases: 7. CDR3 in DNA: TGTGCCAGCAGCTCCGGTGGACTAGGGAATGAGCAGTTCTTC. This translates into CASSSGGLGNEQFF.

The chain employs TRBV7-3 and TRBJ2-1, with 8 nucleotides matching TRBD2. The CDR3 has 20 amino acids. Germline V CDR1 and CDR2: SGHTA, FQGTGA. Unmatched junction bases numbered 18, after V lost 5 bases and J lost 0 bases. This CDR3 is CASSRLGLAGGIGSYNEQFF. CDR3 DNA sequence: TGTGCCAGCAGCCGACTAGGGCTAGCGGGCGGAATCGGCTCCTACAATGAGCAGTTCTTC.

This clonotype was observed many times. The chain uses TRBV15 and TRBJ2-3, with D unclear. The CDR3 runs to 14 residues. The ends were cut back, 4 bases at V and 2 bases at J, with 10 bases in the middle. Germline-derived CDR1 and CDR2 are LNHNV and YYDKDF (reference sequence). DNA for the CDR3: TGTGCCACCAGCACGCCTTTCGACACAGATACGCAGTATTTT. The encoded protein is CATSTPFDTDTQYF.

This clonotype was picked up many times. The CDR3 sequence is CASSYTHNVFTDTQYF. The CDR3 DNA is TGTGCCAGCAGTTACACTCACAACGTTTTCACAGATACGCAGTATTTT. The chain combines TRBV6-5 with TRBJ2-3, with unresolved D. The germline V gene encodes CDR1 MNHEY and CDR2 SVGAGI. V lost 2 bases to trimming and J lost 2 bases, with 14 bases between them. This CDR3 has 16 amino acids.

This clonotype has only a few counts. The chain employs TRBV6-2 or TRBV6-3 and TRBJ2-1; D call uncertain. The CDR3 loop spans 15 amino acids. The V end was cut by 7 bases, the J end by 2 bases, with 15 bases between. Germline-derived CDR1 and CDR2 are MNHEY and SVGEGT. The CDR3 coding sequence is TGTGCCAGCACCCCCGACCACTCACCCTACAATGAGCAGTTCTTC. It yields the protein CASTPDHSPYNEQFF.

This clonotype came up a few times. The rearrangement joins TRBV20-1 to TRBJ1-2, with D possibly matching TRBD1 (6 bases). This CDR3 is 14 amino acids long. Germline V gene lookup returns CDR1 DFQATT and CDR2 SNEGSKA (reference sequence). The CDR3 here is CILLGGKGNYGYTF. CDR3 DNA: TGCATTCTCCTAGGGGGAAAGGGGAACTATGGCTACACCTTC.

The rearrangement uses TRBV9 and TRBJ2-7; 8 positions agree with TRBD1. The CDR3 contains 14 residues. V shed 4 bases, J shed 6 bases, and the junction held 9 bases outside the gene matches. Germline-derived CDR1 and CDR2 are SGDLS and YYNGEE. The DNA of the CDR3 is TGTGCCAGCAGCCCCGGGACAGGCCCAATCGAGCAGTACTTC. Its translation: CASSPGTGPIEQYF.

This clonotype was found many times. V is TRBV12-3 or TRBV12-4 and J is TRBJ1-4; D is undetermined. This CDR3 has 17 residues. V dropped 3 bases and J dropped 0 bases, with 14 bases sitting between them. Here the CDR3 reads CASSFGSWFATNEKLFF. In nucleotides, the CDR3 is TGTGCCAGCAGTTTTGGGTCGTGGTTTGCAACTAATGAAAAACTGTTTTTT.

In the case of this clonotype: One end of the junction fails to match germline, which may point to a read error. CDR3 in amino acids: CSSSQAGDPYNEQFF. The CDR3 nucleotides are TGCTCCAGCAGTCAGGCGGGAGACCCCTACAATGAGCAGTTCTTC. The V and J genes are TRBV12-3 or TRBV12-4 and TRBJ2-1, with 7 bases matching TRBD2. This CDR3 region has 15 residues.

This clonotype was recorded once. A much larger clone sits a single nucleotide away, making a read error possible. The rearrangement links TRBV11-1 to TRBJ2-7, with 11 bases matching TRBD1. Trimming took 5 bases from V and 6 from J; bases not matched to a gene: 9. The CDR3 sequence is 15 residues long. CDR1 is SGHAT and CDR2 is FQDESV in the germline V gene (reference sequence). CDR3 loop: CASSHGQGAVCEQYF. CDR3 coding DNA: TGTGCCAGCAGCCACGGACAGGGGGCCGTCTGCGAGCAGTACTTC.

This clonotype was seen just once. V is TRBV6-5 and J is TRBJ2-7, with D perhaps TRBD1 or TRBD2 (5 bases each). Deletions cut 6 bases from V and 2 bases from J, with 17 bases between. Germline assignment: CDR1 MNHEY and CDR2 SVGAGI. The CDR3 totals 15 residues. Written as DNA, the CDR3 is TGTGCCAGCAGAAAAAAGGCAGGGACCACCTACGAGCAGTACTTC. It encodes CASRKKAGTTYEQYF.

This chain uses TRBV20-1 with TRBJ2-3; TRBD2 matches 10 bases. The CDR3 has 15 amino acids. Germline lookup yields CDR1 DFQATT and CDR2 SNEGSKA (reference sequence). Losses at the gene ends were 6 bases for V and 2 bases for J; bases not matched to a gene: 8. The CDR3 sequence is CSASFTSGNTDTQYF. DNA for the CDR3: TGCAGTGCCTCTTTTACTAGCGGGAACACAGATACGCAGTATTTT.

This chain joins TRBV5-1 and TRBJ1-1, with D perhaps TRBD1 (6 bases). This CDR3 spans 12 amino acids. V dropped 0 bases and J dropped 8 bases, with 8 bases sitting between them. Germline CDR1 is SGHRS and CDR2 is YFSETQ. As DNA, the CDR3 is TGCGCCAGCAGCTTGGAGGGACAAGAAGCTTTCTTT. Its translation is CASSLEGQEAFF.

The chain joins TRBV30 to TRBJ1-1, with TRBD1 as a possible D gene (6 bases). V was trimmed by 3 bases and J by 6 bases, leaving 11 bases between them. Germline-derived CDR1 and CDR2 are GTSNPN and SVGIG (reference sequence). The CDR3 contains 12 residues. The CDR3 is CAWSRGIAEAFF. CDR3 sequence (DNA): TGTGCCTGGAGCAGGGGTATCGCTGAAGCTTTCTTT.

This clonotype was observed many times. The DNA for the CDR3 is TGTGCCATCAGTGAATTTCAAGCGGGAGGGGGTACGCAGTATTTT. It specifies CAISEFQAGGGTQYF. This rearrangement joins TRBV10-3 to TRBJ2-3, with 10 bases fitting TRBD2. The trim removed 3 bases at V and 8 bases at J, leaving 8 bases unmatched. Germline CDR1 reads ENHRY; CDR2 reads SYGVKD. This CDR3 has 15 residues.

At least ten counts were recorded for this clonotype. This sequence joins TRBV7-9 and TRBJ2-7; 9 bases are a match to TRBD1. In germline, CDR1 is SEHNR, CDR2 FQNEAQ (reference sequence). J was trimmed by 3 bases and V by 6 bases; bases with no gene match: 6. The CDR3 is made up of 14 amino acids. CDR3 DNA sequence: TGTGCCAGCAGACCAACAGGGGGCGGCTACGAGCAGTACTTC. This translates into CASRPTGGGYEQYF.

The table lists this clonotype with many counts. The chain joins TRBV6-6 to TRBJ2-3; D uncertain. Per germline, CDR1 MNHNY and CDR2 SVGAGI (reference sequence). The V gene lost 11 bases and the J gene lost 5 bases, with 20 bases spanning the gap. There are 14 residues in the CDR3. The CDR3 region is CAARGVAKRDTQYF. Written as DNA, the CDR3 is TGTGCCGCGCGAGGAGTCGCCAAACGAGATACGCAGTATTTT.

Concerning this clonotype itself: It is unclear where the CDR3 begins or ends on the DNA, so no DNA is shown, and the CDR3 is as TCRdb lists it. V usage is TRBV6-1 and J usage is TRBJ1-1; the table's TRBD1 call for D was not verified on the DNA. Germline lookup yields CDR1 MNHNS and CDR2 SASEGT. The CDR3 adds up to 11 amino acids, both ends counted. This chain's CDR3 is CASSVAGGTFF.

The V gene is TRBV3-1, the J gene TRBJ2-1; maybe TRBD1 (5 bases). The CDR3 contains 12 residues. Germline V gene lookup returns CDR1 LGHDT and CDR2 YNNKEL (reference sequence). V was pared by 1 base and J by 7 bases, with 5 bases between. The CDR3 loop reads CASSQAGNEQFF. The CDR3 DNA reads TGTGCCAGCAGCCAAGCAGGGAATGAGCAGTTCTTC.

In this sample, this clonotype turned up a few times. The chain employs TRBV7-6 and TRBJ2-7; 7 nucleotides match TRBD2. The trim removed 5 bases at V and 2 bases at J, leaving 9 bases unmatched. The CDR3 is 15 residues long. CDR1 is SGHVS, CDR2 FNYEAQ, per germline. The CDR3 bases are TGTGCCAGCAGCCTAGGGGCGGGAGCCCCCTACGAGCAGTACTTC. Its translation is CASSLGAGAPYEQYF.